The next 5 T cell receptor beta chains were all read from a single sample in a study of cytomegalovirus exposure and HLA in healthy donors. 13 Jbeta primers and 60 Vbeta primers were used for the PCR. Sequencing was performed with immunoSEQ multiplex PCR; in TCRdb, only in-frame clones are kept and a portion is missing. The table records under 200,000 clones, about 80% of them present only once. Sequenced input: PBMCs. The receptors were gathered from a young man in good health and CMV-seronegative.

This chain connects TRBV19 to TRBJ1-5; D ambiguous. The V gene lost 6 bases and the J gene lost 1 base, with 4 bases spanning the gap. The CDR3 contains 12 residues. In germline, CDR1 is LNHDA, CDR2 SQIVND (reference sequence). The CDR3 loop reads CASRESNQPQHF. CDR3 bases: TGTGCCAGTAGGGAGAGCAATCAGCCCCAGCATTTT.

J is TRBJ2-1 and V is TRBV6-6; TRBD1 matches 9 bases. The germline V gene encodes CDR1 MNHNY and CDR2 SVGAGI (reference sequence). This CDR3 spans 14 amino acids. V lost 4 bases and J lost 8; bases outside the gene matches: 6. The CDR3 DNA is TGTGCCAGCAGTTCCTGGGACAGGGCGGATGAGCAGTTCTTC. Its protein product is CASSSWDRADEQFF.

This clone has just a few counts. V usage is TRBV30 and J usage is TRBJ1-4; D is ambiguous. Germline assignment: CDR1 GTSNPN and CDR2 SVGIG (reference sequence). V was clipped by 0 bases and J by 7 bases, with 9 bases between them. The CDR3 has 13 amino acids. The CDR3 protein is CAWSVHPSEKLFF. The CDR3 nucleotides read TGTGCCTGGAGTGTGCACCCGAGTGAAAAACTGTTTTTT.

The V call is TRBV5-6, the J call TRBJ2-5, with D maybe TRBD1 (6 bases). The J call is in doubt because the DNA end fits TRBJ2-7 better. CDR1 is SGHDT and CDR2 is YYEEEE in the germline V gene. The CDR3 extends over 14 amino acids. The CDR3 nucleotides are TGTGCCAGCAGCCCGCCTACAGGGATCTACGAGCAGTACTTC. Its protein product is CASSPPTGIYEQYF.

To note about this clone: Mismatch with germline at one junction end may stem from a read error. The V call is TRBV7-9, the J call TRBJ1-2, with a weak D call TRBD1 (6 bases). Germline V gives CDR1 SEHNR, CDR2 FQNEAQ (reference sequence). CDR3 length: 12 residues. CDR3 residues: CSSSLQGLDYTF. For the CDR3, the DNA is TGTTCCAGCAGCCTACAGGGTTTGGACTACACCTTC.